Below are 27 T cell receptor beta chains sequenced from a single sample in a study of cytomegalovirus exposure and HLA in healthy donors (dated by TCRdb to 2016 to 2017). Libraries came from the immunoSEQ multiplex PCR assay. A mixture of 60 forward primers for TCR Vbeta segments and 13 reverse primers for TCR Jbeta segments was used in the multiplex PCR. This is the immuneACCESS table as TCRdb keeps it, with only in-frame sequences that have V and J called. A part of the clones is gone; compared with another copy, unresolved V genes explain less than half, and the rest is unexplained. The sample has about 37,000 clones on record. The ten largest clones represent 5.9% of the sample. The sample was PBMCs. Source of these receptors: a human donor in good health.

CDR3 sequence: CASTRTGGTNYGYTF. The CDR3 DNA is TGTGCCAGTACCCGGACAGGGGGGACTAACTATGGCTACACCTTC. The chain recombines TRBV19 with TRBJ1-2, with TRBD1 matching 10 bases. Germline V gene lookup returns CDR1 LNHDA and CDR2 SQIVND (reference sequence). The trim removed 7 bases at V and 0 bases at J, leaving 5 bases unmatched. The CDR3 totals 15 residues.

This sequence joins TRBV7-8 and TRBJ2-4; unclear D gene. Germline CDR1 and CDR2: SGHVS and FQNEAQ. Trimming pared 1 base from V and 2 bases from J, leaving 12 bases between. This CDR3 contains 16 residues. CDR3 region: CASSLGDWYSKNIQYF. The CDR3 nucleotides read TGTGCCAGCAGCTTAGGCGACTGGTACTCCAAAAACATTCAGTACTTC.

The chain carries TRBV9 and TRBJ1-3; 7 bases are shared with TRBD1. CDR1 is SGDLS and CDR2 is YYNGEE in the germline V gene. V was pared by 4 bases and J by 2 bases, with 9 bases of the junction left unmatched. This CDR3 spans 16 amino acids. CDR3 nucleotide sequence: TGTGCCAGCAGCTCTGACCCTGGGACAGCTGGAAACACCATATATTTT. This codes for CASSSDPGTAGNTIYF.

The chain combines TRBV13 with TRBJ2-7; unclear D gene. This CDR3 contains 13 residues. The V and J ends lost 5 bases and 3 bases respectively, with 11 bases between them. Germline loops: CDR1 PRHDT, CDR2 FYEKMQ (reference sequence). The CDR3 DNA follows: TGTGCCAGCAGCCTGGGCATGAACTACGAGCAGTACTTC. As protein: CASSLGMNYEQYF.

The rearrangement joins TRBV19 to TRBJ1-6, with TRBD1 as a possible D gene (6 bases). CDR1 is LNHDA, CDR2 SQIVND, per germline (reference sequence). Deletions cut 6 bases from V and 0 bases from J, with 12 bases between. This CDR3 is built from 16 residues. As DNA, the CDR3 is TGTGCCAGTAGGGACAGTTCGCGCTCCTATAATTCACCCCTCCACTTT. This translates into CASRDSSRSYNSPLHF.

The rearrangement joins TRBV5-1 to TRBJ1-6, with a possible D match to TRBD1 (5 bases). Germline CDR1 and CDR2: SGHRS and YFSETQ. V lost 0 bases and J lost 10, with 14 bases in between. This CDR3 has 15 residues. The CDR3 loop is CASSLDAGRVSPLHF. In DNA, the CDR3 is TGCGCCAGCAGCTTGGATGCGGGACGGGTGTCACCCCTCCACTTT.

This chain joins TRBV5-6 and TRBJ2-1; 12 bases fit TRBD1. There are 15 residues in the CDR3. Per the germline V gene, CDR1 is SGHDT and CDR2 is YYEEEE. After removal of 4 bases from V and 6 bases from J, the junction contained 5 bases not matched to a gene. The CDR3 DNA sequence: TGTGCCAGCAGCCTAGGGACAGGGGGCCTCAATGAGCAGTTCTTC. Translated, it gives CASSLGTGGLNEQFF. The full variable domain, with the rest looked up from reference TRBV5-6 and TRBJ2-1, is DAGVTQSPTHLIKTRGQQVTLRCSPKSGHDTVSWYQQALGQGPQFIFQYYEEEERQRGNFPDRFSGHQFPNYSSELNVNALLLGDSALYLCASSLGTGGLNEQFFGPGTRLTVL.

The V and J genes are TRBV27 and TRBJ2-6; possible D gene TRBD2, 6 bases. Per germline, CDR1 MNHEY and CDR2 SMNVEV (reference sequence). The CDR3 covers 16 residues. V was shortened by 7 bases and J by 1 base, with 14 bases between the two germline ends. The CDR3 DNA is TGTGCCAGCATTGGAGGGGTCCCGTCTGGGGCCAACGTCCTGACTTTC. Translating gives CASIGGVPSGANVLTF.

Of note for this clone: One end of the junction is discordant with germline, which a read error may explain. The CDR3 reads CASSYSSGSNTGEPFF. CDR3 DNA sequence: TGTGCCAGCAGTTACTCTTCAGGCTCGAACACCGGGGAGCCGTTTTTT. V gene TRBV6-5 combines with J gene TRBJ2-2, with D maybe TRBD2 (5 bases). The CDR3 has 16 amino acids. Germline V gives CDR1 MNHEY, CDR2 SVGAGI.

The chain links TRBV18 to TRBJ2-5; TRBD1 aligns across 8 bases. The end of the DNA is better explained by TRBJ2-7, so the J call may be wrong. This CDR3 has 14 residues. Per the germline V gene, CDR1 is KGHSH and CDR2 is LQKENI. The CDR3 is CASSSDRALTEQYF. Here the CDR3 DNA reads TGTGCCAGCTCATCGGACAGGGCGCTAACCGAGCAGTACTTC.

The chain combines TRBV20-1 with TRBJ2-7, with D hard to call. Germline CDR1 reads DFQATT; CDR2 reads SNEGSKA (reference sequence). The CDR3 contains 11 residues. Trimming shortened V by 6 bases and J by 2 bases, and 8 bases separated the two germline ends. The CDR3 DNA is TGCAGTGCGGAGAGGACCTACGAGCAGTACTTC. This translates into CSAERTYEQYF.

The genes are TRBV27 and TRBJ2-3, with 9 bases that match TRBD2. V gave up 5 bases and J gave up 2 bases; unmatched junction bases: 5. CDR1 and CDR2 (germline): MNHEY, SMNVEV (reference sequence). This CDR3 region has 15 residues. The CDR3 loop is CASSRLAGITDTQYF. As DNA, the CDR3 is TGTGCCAGCAGTCGGCTAGCGGGGATCACAGATACGCAGTATTTT.

J is TRBJ1-1 and V is TRBV7-6; D may be TRBD1 (6 bases). The V gene lost 5 bases and the J gene lost 3 bases, with 16 bases spanning the gap. CDR3 length: 15 amino acids. Per germline, CDR1 SGHVS and CDR2 FNYEAQ. For the CDR3, the DNA is TGTGCCAGCAGCCCAGGCGGGGGGGCTGACACTGAAGCTTTCTTT. It specifies CASSPGGGADTEAFF. Combining the CDR3 with reference TRBV7-6 and TRBJ1-1 gives the whole variable domain GAGVSQSPRYKVTKRGQDVALRCDPISGHVSLYWYRQALGQGPEFLTYFNYEAQQDKSGLPNDRFSAERPEGSISTLTIQRTEQRDSAMYRCASSPGGGADTEAFFGQGTRLTVV.

V is TRBV5-1 and J is TRBJ2-2, with 13 bases identical to TRBD2. The CDR3 totals 17 residues. V dropped 4 bases and J dropped 4; count of bases not matched to a gene: 7. Germline CDR1 and CDR2: SGHRS and YFSETQ. Here the CDR3 reads CASSEGLAGRSTGELFF. The CDR3 DNA reads as TGCGCCAGCAGCGAGGGACTAGCGGGGAGAAGCACCGGGGAGCTGTTTTTT.

This rearrangement joins TRBV19 to TRBJ2-1; 11 bases fit TRBD1. Germline CDR1 LNHDA, CDR2 SQIVND (reference sequence). The junction had 4 bases not matched to a gene; V was cut back by 5 bases and J by 4 bases. This CDR3 is built from 15 residues. CDR3 residues: CASSAGTGGYNEQFF. The CDR3 DNA sequence: TGTGCCAGTAGTGCGGGGACAGGGGGGTACAATGAGCAGTTCTTC.

The genes are TRBV29-1 and TRBJ1-1; 7 bases map to TRBD1. The length of the CDR3 is 14 residues. Unmatched junction bases numbered 13, after V lost 7 bases and J lost 5 bases. Germline-derived CDR1 and CDR2 are SQVTM and ANQGSEA. CDR3 protein: CSALGPNRGTEAFF. The DNA of the CDR3 is TGCAGCGCCCTTGGCCCGAACAGGGGAACTGAAGCTTTCTTT.

V usage is TRBV30 and J usage is TRBJ2-5; D not resolved. The J call is in doubt because the DNA end fits TRBJ2-7 better. Germline V CDR1 and CDR2: GTSNPN, SVGIG (reference sequence). This CDR3 has 11 residues. The CDR3 bases are TGTGCCTGGAGTGTACTGTACGAGCAGTACTTC. Encoded protein: CAWSVLYEQYF.

The chain is built from TRBV19 and TRBJ1-1; weak D call: TRBD1 (6 bases). Between the trimmed V and J ends, which lost 9 bases and 5 bases, there was a span of 22 bases. The CDR3 totals 15 residues. Germline V gene sequence: CDR1 LNHDA, CDR2 SQIVND (reference sequence). CDR3 sequence: CASALGGGIWTEAFF. For the CDR3, the DNA is TGTGCCAGCGCCCTAGGGGGGGGAATTTGGACTGAAGCTTTCTTT.

The chain has TRBV5-1 and TRBJ2-7, with 10 bases fitting TRBD2. Losses at the gene ends were 4 bases for V and 0 bases for J; bases not matched to a gene: 7. This CDR3 is 16 amino acids long. Germline CDR1 reads SGHRS; CDR2 reads YFSETQ. In DNA form, the CDR3 reads TGCGCCAGCAGCGCCCTAGCGGGGGTCTCCTCCTACGAGCAGTACTTC. It translates to CASSALAGVSSYEQYF. The full variable domain, in which reference TRBV5-1 and TRBJ2-7 provide the parts outside the CDR3, is KAGVTQTPRYLIKTRGQQVTLSCSPISGHRSVSWYQQTPGQGLQFLFEYFSETQRNKGNFPGRFSGRQFSNSRSEMNVSTLELGDSALYLCASSALAGVSSYEQYFGPGTRLTVT.

J is TRBJ1-1 and V is TRBV6-5; D remains unclear. V lost 5 bases, J lost 0 bases, and 7 bases lay in between. CDR1 and CDR2 from the germline V gene are MNHEY and SVGAGI. This CDR3 has 13 amino acids. CDR3 in amino acids: CASSEELNTEAFF. The CDR3 DNA follows: TGTGCCAGCAGTGAAGAGCTGAACACTGAAGCTTTCTTT.

The CDR3 spells CASSRLEEEKAYEQYF. CDR3 sequence (DNA): TGTGCCAGCAGCCGGTTAGAGGAAGAGAAAGCCTACGAGCAGTACTTC. This rearrangement joins TRBV5-6 to TRBJ2-7; D remains ambiguous. CDR1 SGHDT and CDR2 YYEEEE come from the germline V gene. Trimming removed 4 bases from V and 2 bases from J, with 19 bases in between. The CDR3 sequence is 16 residues long.

The chain links TRBV13 to TRBJ2-7; 7 bases align to TRBD1. CDR3 length: 16 residues. V shed 5 bases, J shed 5 bases, and the junction held 15 bases outside the gene matches. Looked up from germline, CDR1 is PRHDT and CDR2 is FYEKMQ (reference sequence). CDR3: CASSLRRVQGLDEQYF. Here the CDR3 DNA reads TGTGCCAGCAGCCTTCGGCGAGTACAGGGGTTAGACGAGCAGTACTTC.

The chain carries TRBV18 and TRBJ1-1; the match to TRBD1 covers 9 bases. V dropped 0 bases and J dropped 4; count of bases not matched to a gene: 6. CDR1 is KGHSH and CDR2 is LQKENI in the germline V gene. The CDR3 has 16 amino acids. CDR3 sequence reads: CASSPPGQGFVTEAFF. In DNA, the CDR3 is TGTGCCAGCTCACCACCGGGACAGGGTTTCGTCACTGAAGCTTTCTTT.

The rearrangement joins TRBV2 to TRBJ2-7, with TRBD1 matching over 9 bases. The CDR3 extends over 14 amino acids. CDR1 SNHLY and CDR2 FYNNEI come from the germline V gene. Trimming at V came to 5 bases and at J to 2 bases, leaving 4 bases not matched to a gene. This CDR3 reads CASSFRDRAYEQYF. As DNA, the CDR3 is TGTGCCAGCAGTTTCCGGGACAGGGCCTACGAGCAGTACTTC.

The chain has TRBV11-2 and TRBJ1-1; 8 positions agree with TRBD1. After removal of 0 bases from V and 5 bases from J, the junction contained 11 bases not matched to a gene. CDR3 size: 17 residues. CDR1 SGHAT and CDR2 FQNNGV come from the germline V gene. Written as DNA, the CDR3 is TGTGCCAGCAGCTTAGACAGGGGGCTCGTGCCAAGGACTGAAGCTTTCTTT. It is translated as CASSLDRGLVPRTEAFF.

The chain uses TRBV13 and TRBJ1-6, with D unclear. CDR1 and CDR2 from the germline V gene are PRHDT and FYEKMQ (reference sequence). CDR3 length: 12 amino acids. With 6 bases removed from V and 10 bases from J, the gap between germline ends came to 10 bases. The CDR3 loop reads CASRFQESPLHF. For the CDR3, the DNA is TGTGCCAGCAGATTCCAAGAGTCACCCCTCCACTTT.

The rearrangement uses TRBV7-3 and TRBJ2-1, with D possibly being TRBD1 (5 bases). Trimming took off 5 bases at V and 7 bases at J, with 18 bases between the two ends. There are 15 residues in the CDR3. Germline CDR1 reads SGHTA; CDR2 reads FQGTGA. The CDR3 loop reads CASSPSRGDDNEQFF. The CDR3 bases are TGTGCCAGCAGCCCCTCAAGGGGCGATGATAATGAGCAGTTCTTC.